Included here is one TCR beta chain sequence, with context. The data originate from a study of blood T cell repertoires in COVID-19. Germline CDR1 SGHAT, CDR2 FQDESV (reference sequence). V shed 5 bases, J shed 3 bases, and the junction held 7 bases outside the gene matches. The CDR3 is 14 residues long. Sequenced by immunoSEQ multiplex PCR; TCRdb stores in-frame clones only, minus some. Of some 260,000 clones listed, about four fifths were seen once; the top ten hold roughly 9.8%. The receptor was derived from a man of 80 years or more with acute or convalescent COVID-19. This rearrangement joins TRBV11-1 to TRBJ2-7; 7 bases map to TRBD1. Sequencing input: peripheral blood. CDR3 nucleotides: TGTGCCAGCAGCCCTCGGGACAGAAGCTACGAGCAGTACTTC. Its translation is CASSPRDRSYEQYF.